These T cell receptor beta chains were read from a single sample in a study of T cells in Graves' hyperthyroidism and ophthalmopathy. MiXCR, applied by TCRdb to the multiplex PCR reads, yields one record per CDR3 protein. The sample has about 640,000 distinct CDR3 sequences, less than 25% seen once. The sample taken for sequencing was blood. These receptors all stem from a man aged 25 to 40 with Graves' ophthalmopathy. Each CDR3 is given without its conserved first and last residue. Each record gives: V gene, J gene, CDR3 length, CDR3 protein.

TRBV28	TRBJ2-7	12	ASSLPPLATEQY
TRBV29-1	TRBJ2-3	14	SVEDRWRSGTDTQY
TRBV5-5	TRBJ2-1	13	ASSSGAGIYNEQF
TRBV7-3	TRBJ2-3	11	ASSASGADTQY
TRBV6-1	TRBJ1-1	18	ASSEWRQGAKNFMNTEAF
TRBV6-5	TRBJ2-7	13	ASSYFGDRGFEQY
TRBV10-3	TRBJ1-2	11	AISEGKNYGYT
TRBV9	TRBJ2-2	14	ASSARVRPNTGELF
TRBV30	TRBJ2-2	13	AWRSPGTNTGELF
TRBV11-2	TRBJ2-2	16	ASSSGTSGIRDTGELF
TRBV11-2	TRBJ2-7	10	ASSLDRYEQY
TRBV2	TRBJ2-5	12	ASSRRWGGETQY
TRBV6-5	TRBJ2-1	12	ASSYSVGGHEQF